This note documents a single T cell receptor (beta chain) sequence. The antigen is unknown. In germline, CDR1 is SEHNR, CDR2 FQNEAQ (reference sequence). V gave up 5 bases and J gave up 1 base, with 14 bases separating them. The CDR3 is 15 amino acids. These data come from a study of OX40 agonist ivuxolimab in advanced cancers. Study-wide context: Patients took ivuxolimab, an agonistic anti-OX40 (CD134) antibody. Findings and caveats of the study: Expanded clones were, on average, more numerous in CD8+ T cells than in CD4+.

Profiled with immunoSEQ multiplex PCR; TCRdb holds only in-frame clones, not every one. This sample has 78,000 or so clones, with 70% to 90% found just once. This TCR came from an adult with an advanced solid tumor such as melanoma, head and neck, liver or kidney cancer. The V call is TRBV7-9, the J call TRBJ2-5, with TRBD2 as a possible D gene (5 bases). The sample was CD4+ or CD8+ T cells sorted from blood, taken in a trial of the OX40 agonist ivuxolimab. The CDR3, as DNA: TGTGCCAGCAGCCCCCCCTGGACTCCCCAAGAGACCCAGTACTTC. Amino acids: CASSPPWTPQETQYF.